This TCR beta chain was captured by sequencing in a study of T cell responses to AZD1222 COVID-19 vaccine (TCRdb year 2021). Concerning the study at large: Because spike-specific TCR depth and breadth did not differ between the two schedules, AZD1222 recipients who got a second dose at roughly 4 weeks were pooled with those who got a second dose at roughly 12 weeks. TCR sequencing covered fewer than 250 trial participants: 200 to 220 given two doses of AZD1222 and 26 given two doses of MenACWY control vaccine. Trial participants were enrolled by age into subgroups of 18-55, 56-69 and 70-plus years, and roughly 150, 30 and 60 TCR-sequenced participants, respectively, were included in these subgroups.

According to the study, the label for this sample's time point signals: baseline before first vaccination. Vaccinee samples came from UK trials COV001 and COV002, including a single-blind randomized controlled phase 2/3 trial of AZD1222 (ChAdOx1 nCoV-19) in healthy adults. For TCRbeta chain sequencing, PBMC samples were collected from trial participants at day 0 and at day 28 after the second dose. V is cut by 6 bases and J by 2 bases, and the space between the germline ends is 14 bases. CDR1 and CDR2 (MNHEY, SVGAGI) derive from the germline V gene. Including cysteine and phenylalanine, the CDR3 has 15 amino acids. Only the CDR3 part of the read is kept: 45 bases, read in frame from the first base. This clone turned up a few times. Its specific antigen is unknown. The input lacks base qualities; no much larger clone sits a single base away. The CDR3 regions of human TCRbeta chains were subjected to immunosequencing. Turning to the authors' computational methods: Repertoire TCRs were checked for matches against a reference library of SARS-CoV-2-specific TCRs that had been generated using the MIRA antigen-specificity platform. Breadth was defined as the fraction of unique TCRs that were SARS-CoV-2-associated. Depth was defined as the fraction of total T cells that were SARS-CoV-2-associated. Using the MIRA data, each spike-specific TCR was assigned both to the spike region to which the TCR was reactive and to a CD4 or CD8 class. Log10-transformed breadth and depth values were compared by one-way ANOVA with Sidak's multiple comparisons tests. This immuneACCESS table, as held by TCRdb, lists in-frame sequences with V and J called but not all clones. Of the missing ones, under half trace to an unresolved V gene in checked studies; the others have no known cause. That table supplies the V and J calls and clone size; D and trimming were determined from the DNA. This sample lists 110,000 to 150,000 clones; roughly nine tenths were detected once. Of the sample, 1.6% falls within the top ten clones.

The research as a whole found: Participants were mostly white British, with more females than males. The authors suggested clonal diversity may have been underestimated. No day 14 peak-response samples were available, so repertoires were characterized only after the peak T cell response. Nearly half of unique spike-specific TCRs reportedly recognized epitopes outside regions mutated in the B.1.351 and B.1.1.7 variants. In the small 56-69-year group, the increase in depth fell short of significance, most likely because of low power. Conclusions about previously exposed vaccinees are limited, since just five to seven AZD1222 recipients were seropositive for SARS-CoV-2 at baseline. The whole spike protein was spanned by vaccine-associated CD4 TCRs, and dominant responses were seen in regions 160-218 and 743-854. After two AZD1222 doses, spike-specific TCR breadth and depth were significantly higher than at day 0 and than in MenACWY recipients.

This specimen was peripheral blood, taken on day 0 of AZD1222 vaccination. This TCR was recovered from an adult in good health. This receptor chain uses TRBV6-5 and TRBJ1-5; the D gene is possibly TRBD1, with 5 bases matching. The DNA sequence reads TGTGCCAGCAGGGCGCAGGGAGGAGGCAATCAGCCCCAGCATTTT. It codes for CASRAQGGGNQPQHF.